This T cell receptor (beta chain) was captured in a study of cytotoxic CD8 clonotypes in ibrutinib-treated CLL. Study results and caveats: Increased clonality at ibrutinib response gave way to a return toward baseline at progression. The public clonotypes identified were infrequent and showed contraction or stability on treatment. Baseline values of clonality outstripped age-matched healthy donors and followed circulating CD8+ T-cell counts.

J gave up 3 bases and V 5 bases, and 4 bases lay outside the gene matches. Germline V CDR1 and CDR2: SGHAT, FQNNGV. The CDR3 totals 14 residues. Details on this clone: What it binds is not known.

With sequencing, the targeted depth ranged from 1 in 200,000 to 1 in 1 million T cells. Libraries were prepared by immunoSEQ multiplex PCR; TCRdb keeps only in-frame clonotypes and omits some of them. The repertoire holds some 130,000 clones, with 75% to 90% as singletons. Material: PBMCs, obtained after 24 months of ibrutinib treatment. The sequence was collected from a human donor with chronic lymphocytic leukemia. The chain combines TRBV11-2 with TRBJ1-5; TRBD1 agrees at 7 bases. The CDR3 coding sequence is TGTGCCAGCAGCCTCGACAGGGCCAATCAGCCCCAGCATTTT. It specifies CASSLDRANQPQHF.